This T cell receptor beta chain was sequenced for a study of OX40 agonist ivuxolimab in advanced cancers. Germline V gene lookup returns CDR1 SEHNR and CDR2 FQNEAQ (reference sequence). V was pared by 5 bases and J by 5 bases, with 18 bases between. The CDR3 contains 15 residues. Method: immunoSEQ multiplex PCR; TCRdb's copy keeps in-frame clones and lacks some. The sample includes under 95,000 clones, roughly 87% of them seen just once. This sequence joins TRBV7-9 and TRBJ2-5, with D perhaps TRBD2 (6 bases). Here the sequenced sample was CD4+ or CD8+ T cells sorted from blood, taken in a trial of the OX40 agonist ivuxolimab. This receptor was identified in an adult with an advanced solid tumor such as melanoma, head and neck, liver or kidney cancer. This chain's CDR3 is CASSPGTLATETQYF. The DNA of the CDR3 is TGTGCCAGCAGCCCCGGGACCCTAGCGACCGAGACCCAGTACTTC.